These T cell receptor beta chains were read from a single sample in a study of blood T cell repertoires in COVID-19. Libraries were prepared by immunoSEQ multiplex PCR; TCRdb keeps only in-frame clonotypes and omits some of them. The data contain 250,000 to 300,000 clones, around 89% of them singletons. The sample taken for sequencing was peripheral blood. These TCRs come from a woman aged 40 to 55 with acute or convalescent COVID-19. Each CDR3 is given without its conserved first and last residue. D genes are given only for firm matches.

v_call d_call cdr3_aa
TRBV6-5 TRBD1 ASSYLTGGQGYGYT
TRBV18 TRBD1 ASSPGTEGNQPQH
TRBV2 . ASSVKSMLNTEAF
TRBV7-9 TRBD1 ASSPQGDTEAF
TRBV5-4 . ASSSGWTDNGETQY
TRBV6-4 TRBD2 ASRMYKREYTDTQY
TRBV5-4 . ASSKGGTHKETQY
TRBV5-1 TRBD2 ASSPRGTSGGAGDTQY
TRBV6-1 TRBD1 ASSEVGTGDGYT
TRBV7-8 . ASSLVRGHEQF
TRBV2 . ASGGIGEKLF
TRBV9 TRBD1 ASSAAGTGAPEAF
TRBV5-4 . ASAVGGEEYGYT
TRBV11-2 . ASSRYRVEDTEAF
TRBV9 . ASSRYSSTDTQY
TRBV19 . ASSSDREPLPVGQPQH
TRBV4-2 . ASSQVRGGGDTQY